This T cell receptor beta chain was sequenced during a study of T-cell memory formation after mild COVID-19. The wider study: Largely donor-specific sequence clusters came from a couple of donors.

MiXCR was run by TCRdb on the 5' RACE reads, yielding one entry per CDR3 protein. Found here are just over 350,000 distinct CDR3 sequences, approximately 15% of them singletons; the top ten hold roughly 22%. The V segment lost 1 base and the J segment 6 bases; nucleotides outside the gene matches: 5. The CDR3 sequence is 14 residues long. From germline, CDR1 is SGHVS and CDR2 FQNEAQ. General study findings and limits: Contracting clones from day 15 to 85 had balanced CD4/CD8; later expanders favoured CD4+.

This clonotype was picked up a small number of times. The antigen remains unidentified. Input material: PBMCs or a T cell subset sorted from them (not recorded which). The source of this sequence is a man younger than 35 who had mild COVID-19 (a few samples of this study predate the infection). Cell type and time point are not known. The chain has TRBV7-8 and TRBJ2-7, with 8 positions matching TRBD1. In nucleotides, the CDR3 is TGTGCCAGCAGCTTAGTTACAGGGGGAGTCGAGCAGTACGTC. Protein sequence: CASSLVTGGVEQYV.